This T cell receptor beta chain was found in a study of blood T cell repertoires in COVID-19. Study processing details: For nucleated cells, counts were estimated from reference gene primer amplification. Profiling relied on immunoSEQ multiplex PCR, and the TCRdb table lists in-frame clones only, not all of them. Clone size and V and J calls were adopted from that table, with D and trimming inferred from the DNA. This table has 190,000 or so clones, roughly 84% appearing once. Participants' own reports of clinical history determined their cohort assignment. The table lists this clone with a count of one. The V and J ends lost 0 bases and 3 bases respectively, with 9 bases between them. CDR3 length equals 15 residues. From germline, CDR1 is LGHDT and CDR2 YNNKEL (reference sequence).

The sample was PBMCs or T cells enriched from blood (not recorded which). This TCR derives from a man aged 35-49 years who had recovered from COVID-19. The rearrangement links TRBV3-1 (or the pseudogene TRBV3-2) to TRBJ1-5, with D perhaps TRBD1 (6 bases). CDR3 nucleotide sequence: TGTGCCAGCAGCCAAGAAGGACAGTTCAATCAGCCCCAGCATTTT. This translates into CASSQEGQFNQPQHF.